Below, 11 T cell receptor beta chains from the same sample are listed, as sequenced in a study of blood T cells in healthy people across ages. The authors ran a second PCR of about 7 to 11 cycles using a sample-barcoded 5' primer and a J-beta primer mix. Each CDR3 protein gets one entry after TCRdb re-called the 5' RACE reads with MiXCR. The repertoire has 550,000 to 700,000 distinct CDR3 sequences, 27% of them found once; the top ten carry about a fifth. The sequencing sample was made of blood. These receptors all stem from a woman aged 65 to 85 in good health.

CDR3 amino acids: CASSKKRAGARETQYF. The CDR3 DNA reads as TGTGCCAGCAGCAAAAAGCGGGCAGGGGCCAGGGAGACCCAGTACTTC. V gene TRBV21-1 combines with J gene TRBJ2-5; the D call of TRBD2 is as the table states it, not checked on the DNA. TRBV21-1 has pseudogene status. This CDR3 contains 16 residues.

This clonotype came up a few times. V is TRBV5-1 and J is TRBJ1-1, with 11 bases lining up with TRBD1. The length of the CDR3 is 17 residues. Unmatched junction bases numbered 4, after V lost 0 bases and J lost 0 bases. CDR1 SGHRS and CDR2 YFSETQ come from the germline V gene. DNA of the CDR3: TGCGCCAGCAGCTTGGACGGGACAGGGGGAATGAACACTGAAGCTTTCTTT. Residues: CASSLDGTGGMNTEAFF.

This chain joins TRBV28 and TRBJ1-2, with a possible D match to TRBD1 (5 bases). Germline lookup yields CDR1 MDHEN and CDR2 SYDVKM. Deletions cut 10 bases from V and 4 bases from J, with 16 bases between. This CDR3 contains 13 residues. CDR3 residues: CATLRDGSYGYTF. The CDR3 coding sequence is TGTGCCACCCTGAGGGACGGGAGCTATGGCTACACCTTC.

The chain has TRBV4-1 and TRBJ2-7, with 7 bases identical to TRBD1. The germline gives CDR1 MGHRA, CDR2 YSYEKL. Unmatched junction bases numbered 5, after V lost 2 bases and J lost 1 base. The CDR3 extends over 15 amino acids. CDR3 residues: CASSQSGTASYEQYF. CDR3 in DNA: TGCGCCAGCAGCCAATCCGGGACAGCTTCCTACGAGCAGTACTTC.

This clonotype turned up a few times. A much larger clonotype is one base distant, so this may be a read error. The CDR3 protein is CASSQVSGGTQETQYF. CDR3 nucleotide sequence: TGTGCCAGCAGCCAAGTTAGCGGGGGGACCCAAGAGACCCAGTACTTC. V and J are TRBV4-2 and TRBJ2-5; TRBD2 agrees at 10 bases. The CDR3 is 16 amino acids. Germline V gives CDR1 LGHNA, CDR2 YNFKEQ. The trim removed 1 base at V and 1 base at J, leaving 3 bases unmatched.

The chain is built from TRBV7-9 and TRBJ2-3; D is undetermined. This CDR3 is built from 14 residues. The V and J ends lost 5 bases and 4 bases respectively, with 13 bases between them. Germline values: CDR1 SEHNR, CDR2 FQNEAQ (reference sequence). For the CDR3, the DNA is TGTGCCAGCAGCCCCTATTTGGGCTCAGATACGCAGTATTTT. Its translation: CASSPYLGSDTQYF.

The CDR3 here is CASSQGRGELFF. CDR3 DNA: TGTGCCAGCAGCCAAGGTCGAGGGGAGCTGTTTTTT. This chain uses TRBV3-1 with TRBJ2-2, with D uncertain. V was cut by 1 base and J by 8 bases, with 5 bases left in between. Germline V gene lookup returns CDR1 LGHDT and CDR2 YNNKEL (reference sequence). The CDR3 runs to 12 residues.

This clonotype appeared a few times. V gene TRBV20-1 combines with J gene TRBJ2-5, with D hard to call. With the DNA end fitting TRBJ2-1 better, the J assignment may be wrong. The CDR3 loop spans 13 amino acids. Germline V gene lookup returns CDR1 DFQATT and CDR2 SNEGSKA (reference sequence). The CDR3 is CSIGPAGFDEQFF. The CDR3 coding sequence is TGCAGTATAGGCCCTGCCGGGTTTGATGAGCAGTTCTTC.

The count of this clonotype is one. This chain joins TRBV20-1 and TRBJ2-1; D may be TRBD1 (7 bases). The J call may be in error: the DNA end matches TRBJ2-5 better. From germline, CDR1 is DFQATT and CDR2 SNEGSKA (reference sequence). This CDR3 has 14 residues. The CDR3 region has the DNA TGCAGCGGGGCCCCAGGGGGGAAGGAGGAGACCCAGTACTTC. It translates to CSGAPGGKEETQYF.

In its sample, this clonotype was seen a few times. V and J are TRBV6-6 and TRBJ2-1; tentative D call: TRBD1 (7 bases). The CDR3 runs 14 residues. Per germline, CDR1 MNHNY and CDR2 SVGAGI (reference sequence). Trimming shortened V by 7 bases and J by 9 bases, and 19 bases separated the two germline ends. CDR3 residues: CASTQLGQGGEQFF. The CDR3 nucleotides read TGTGCCAGCACCCAACTAGGGCAGGGGGGTGAGCAGTTCTTC.

The chain recombines TRBV7-2 with TRBJ2-2; 11 bases align to TRBD2. After removal of 5 bases from V and 4 bases from J, the junction contained 6 bases not matched to a gene. This CDR3 spans 16 amino acids. CDR1 and CDR2 from the germline V gene are SGHTA and FQGNSA. The CDR3 protein is CASSILAGVTTGELFF. The DNA for the CDR3 is TGTGCCAGCAGCATACTAGCGGGGGTTACCACCGGGGAGCTGTTTTTT.